These T cell receptor beta chains were read from a single sample in a study of cytomegalovirus exposure and HLA in healthy donors. Repertoires were generated with immunoSEQ multiplex PCR, while TCRdb's copy carries only in-frame clones and drops some. This table holds 150,000 to 200,000 clones, around 77% found once. The sample consisted of PBMCs. The source of these receptors is a female donor in good health and CMV-seronegative. Each CDR3 is given with its conserved first and last residue. Fields, in order: clone size, V gene, D gene, J gene, CDR3 protein, CDR3 DNA. D genes are given only for firm matches. The size entry is marked missing in some rows and otherwise reads once, few, many or a size class.

-,TRBV28,TRBD2,TRBJ2-1,CASSRGGNNEQFF,TGTGCCAGCAGTCGGGGGGGAAACAATGAGCAGTTCTTC
few,TRBV5-1,TRBD1,TRBJ2-7,CASSLDGQGNEQYF,TGCGCCAGCAGCTTGGATGGACAGGGGAACGAGCAGTACTTC
-,TRBV10-1,TRBD1,TRBJ2-1,CASSDPGQASYNEQFF,TGCGCCAGCAGTGACCCCGGACAGGCTAGCTACAATGAGCAGTTCTTC
-,TRBV11-3,TRBD2,TRBJ2-1,CASSFSGISYNEQFF,TGTGCCAGCAGCTTTAGCGGGATATCCTACAATGAGCAGTTCTTC
-,TRBV12-5,TRBD2,TRBJ2-1,CASGLAGTSAIGEQFF,TGTGCTAGTGGTTTGGCCGGGACTAGCGCTATCGGTGAGCAGTTCTTC
-,TRBV7-8,-,TRBJ2-3,CASSPSRFQYF,TGTGCCAGCAGCCCTAGTAGGTTCCAGTATTTT
-,TRBV5-1,TRBD1,TRBJ1-2,CASSLGQGADYGYTF,TGCGCCAGCAGCTTGGGACAGGGGGCGGACTATGGCTACACCTTC
few,TRBV19,-,TRBJ2-6,CASSIDRAGRTSGANVLTF,TGTGCCAGTAGTATAGATCGAGCCGGGAGAACTTCTGGGGCCAACGTCCTGACTTTC
-,TRBV6-6,-,TRBJ2-7,CASSRENEQYF,TGTGCCAGCAGCCGGGAGAACGAGCAGTACTTC
-,TRBV4-3,TRBD1,TRBJ2-5,CASSSQGYQETQYF,TGCGCCAGCAGCTCACAGGGGTACCAAGAGACCCAGTACTTC
-,TRBV6-5,TRBD1,TRBJ2-7,CASSYDRVAYEQYF,TGTGCCAGCAGTTACGACAGGGTGGCGTACGAGCAGTACTTC